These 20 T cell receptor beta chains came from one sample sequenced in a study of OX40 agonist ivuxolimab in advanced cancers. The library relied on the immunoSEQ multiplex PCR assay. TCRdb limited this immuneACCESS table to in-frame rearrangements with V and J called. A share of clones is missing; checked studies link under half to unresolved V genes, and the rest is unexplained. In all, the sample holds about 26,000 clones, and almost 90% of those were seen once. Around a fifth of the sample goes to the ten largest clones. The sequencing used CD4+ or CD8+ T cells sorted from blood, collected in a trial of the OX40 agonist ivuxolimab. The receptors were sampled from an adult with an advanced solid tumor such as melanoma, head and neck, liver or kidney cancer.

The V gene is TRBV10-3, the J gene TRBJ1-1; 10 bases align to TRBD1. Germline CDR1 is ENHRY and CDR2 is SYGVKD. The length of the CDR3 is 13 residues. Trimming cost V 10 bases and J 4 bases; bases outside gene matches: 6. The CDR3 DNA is TGTGCCAGCAGCTGGACAGGGGGCACTGAAGCTTTCTTT. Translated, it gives CASSWTGGTEAFF.

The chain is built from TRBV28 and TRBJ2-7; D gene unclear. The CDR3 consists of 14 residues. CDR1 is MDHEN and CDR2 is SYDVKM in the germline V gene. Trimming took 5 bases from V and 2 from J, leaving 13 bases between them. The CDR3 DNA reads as TGTGCCAGCAGTCACCGGGTCCCCCCCTACGAGCAGTACTTC. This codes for CASSHRVPPYEQYF.

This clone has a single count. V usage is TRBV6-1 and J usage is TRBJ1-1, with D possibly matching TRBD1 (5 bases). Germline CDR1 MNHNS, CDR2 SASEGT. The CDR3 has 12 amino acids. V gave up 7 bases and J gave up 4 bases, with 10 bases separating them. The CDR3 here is CASNSRGTEAFF. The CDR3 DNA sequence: TGTGCCAGCAATAGTAGGGGCACTGAAGCTTTCTTT.

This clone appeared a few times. CDR3 protein: CASSLSGYEQYF. In DNA form, the CDR3 reads TGCGCCAGCAGCTTGTCCGGCTACGAGCAGTACTTC. V gene TRBV5-1 combines with J gene TRBJ2-7; no reliable D call. CDR1 is SGHRS and CDR2 is YFSETQ in the germline V gene. The CDR3 spans 12 residues. Trimming removed 1 base from V and 3 bases from J, with 5 bases in between.

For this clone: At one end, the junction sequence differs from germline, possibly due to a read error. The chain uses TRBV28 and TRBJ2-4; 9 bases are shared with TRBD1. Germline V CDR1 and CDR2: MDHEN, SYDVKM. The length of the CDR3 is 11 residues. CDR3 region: CASRRTGEVDF. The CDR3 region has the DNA TGTGCCAGCAGACGGACAGGGGAGGTCGACTTC. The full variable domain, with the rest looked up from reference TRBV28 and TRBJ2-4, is DVKVTQSSRYLVKRTGEKVFLECVQDMDHENMFWYRQDPGLGLRLIYFSYDVKMKEKGDIPEGYSVSREKKERFSLILESASTNQTSMYLCASRRTGEVDFGAGTRLSVL.

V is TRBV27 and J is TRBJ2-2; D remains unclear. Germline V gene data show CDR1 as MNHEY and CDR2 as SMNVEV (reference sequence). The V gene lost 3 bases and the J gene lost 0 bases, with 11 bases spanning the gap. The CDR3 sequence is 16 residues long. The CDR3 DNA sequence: TGTGCCAGCAGTTTCCTCGGTGGGACGAACACCGGGGAGCTGTTTTTT. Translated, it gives CASSFLGGTNTGELFF.

The CDR3 DNA sequence: TGCGCCAGCACCACTGGGGTAGGGGGACAATCCCCCTACAATGAGCAGTTCTTC. This sequence encodes CASTTGVGGQSPYNEQFF. This chain links TRBV5-1 with TRBJ2-1, with D tentatively TRBD1 (6 bases). The CDR3 length is 18 residues. V lost 6 bases to trimming and J lost 2 bases, with 24 bases between them. Per the germline V gene, CDR1 is SGHRS and CDR2 is YFSETQ.

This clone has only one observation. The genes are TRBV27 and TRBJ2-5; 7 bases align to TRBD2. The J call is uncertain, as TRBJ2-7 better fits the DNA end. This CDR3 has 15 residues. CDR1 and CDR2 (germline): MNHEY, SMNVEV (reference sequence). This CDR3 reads CASSLGGSFIYEQYF. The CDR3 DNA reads TGTGCCAGCAGTTTGGGCGGGAGCTTTATCTACGAGCAGTACTTC.

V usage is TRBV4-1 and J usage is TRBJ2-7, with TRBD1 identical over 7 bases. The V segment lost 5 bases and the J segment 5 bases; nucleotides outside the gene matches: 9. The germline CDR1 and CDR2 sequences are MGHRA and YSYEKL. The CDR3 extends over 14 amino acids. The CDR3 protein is CASSYSGTDNEQYF. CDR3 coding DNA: TGCGCCAGCAGCTATTCCGGGACAGACAACGAGCAGTACTTC.

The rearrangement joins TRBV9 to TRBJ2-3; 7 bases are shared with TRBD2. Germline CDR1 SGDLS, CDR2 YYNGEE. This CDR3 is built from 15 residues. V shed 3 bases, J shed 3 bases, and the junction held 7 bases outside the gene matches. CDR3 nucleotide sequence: TGTGCCAGCAGCGGACCCGGGGGGTTGACAGATACGCAGTATTTT. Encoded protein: CASSGPGGLTDTQYF.

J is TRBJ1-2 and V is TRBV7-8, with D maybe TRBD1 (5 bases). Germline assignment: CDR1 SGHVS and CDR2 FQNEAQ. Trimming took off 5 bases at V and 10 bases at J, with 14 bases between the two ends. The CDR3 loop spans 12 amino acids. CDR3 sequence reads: CASSAGTPAYTF. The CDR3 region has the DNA TGTGCCAGCAGCGCCGGGACTCCCGCCTACACCTTC.

CDR3 region: CASSLWVDTQYF. CDR3 nucleotide sequence: TGCGCCAGCAGCCTCTGGGTTGATACGCAGTATTTT. This sequence joins TRBV4-1 and TRBJ2-3, with D unresolved. Germline values: CDR1 MGHRA, CDR2 YSYEKL. The CDR3 covers 12 residues. V was clipped by 4 bases and J by 6 bases, with 8 bases between them.

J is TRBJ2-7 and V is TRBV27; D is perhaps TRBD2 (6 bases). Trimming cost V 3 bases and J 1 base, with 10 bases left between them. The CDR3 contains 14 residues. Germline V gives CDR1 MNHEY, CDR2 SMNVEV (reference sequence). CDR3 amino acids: CASSLAGTSYEQYF. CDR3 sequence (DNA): TGTGCCAGCAGTTTGGCGGGGACTTCCTACGAGCAGTACTTC.

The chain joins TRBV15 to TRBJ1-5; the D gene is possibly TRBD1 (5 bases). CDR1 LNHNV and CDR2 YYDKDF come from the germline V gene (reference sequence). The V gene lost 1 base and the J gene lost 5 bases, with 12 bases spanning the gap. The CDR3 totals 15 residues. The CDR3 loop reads CATSRVAGLDQPQHF. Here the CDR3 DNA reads TGTGCCACCAGCAGAGTAGCAGGGTTGGATCAGCCCCAGCATTTT.

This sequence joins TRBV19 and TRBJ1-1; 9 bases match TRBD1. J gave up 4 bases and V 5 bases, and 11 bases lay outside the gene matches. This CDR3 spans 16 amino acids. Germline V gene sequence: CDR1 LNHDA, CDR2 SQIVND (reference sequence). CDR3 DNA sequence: TGTGCCAGTAGTTTTTCCGGGACAGGGCGGGGCACTGAAGCTTTCTTT. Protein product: CASSFSGTGRGTEAFF.

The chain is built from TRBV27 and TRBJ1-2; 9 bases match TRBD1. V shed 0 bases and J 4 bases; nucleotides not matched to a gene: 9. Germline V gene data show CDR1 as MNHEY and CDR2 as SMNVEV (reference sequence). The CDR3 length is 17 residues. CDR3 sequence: CASSLSQGALYSYGYTF. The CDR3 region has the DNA TGTGCCAGCAGTTTATCACAGGGGGCGCTTTATAGCTATGGCTACACCTTC.

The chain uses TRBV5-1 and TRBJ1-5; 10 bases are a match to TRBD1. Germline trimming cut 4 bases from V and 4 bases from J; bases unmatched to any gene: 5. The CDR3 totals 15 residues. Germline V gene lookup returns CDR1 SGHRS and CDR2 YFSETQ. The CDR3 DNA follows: TGCGCCAGCAGCCCAGGGACAGGGGTGAATCAGCCCCAGCATTTT. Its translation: CASSPGTGVNQPQHF.

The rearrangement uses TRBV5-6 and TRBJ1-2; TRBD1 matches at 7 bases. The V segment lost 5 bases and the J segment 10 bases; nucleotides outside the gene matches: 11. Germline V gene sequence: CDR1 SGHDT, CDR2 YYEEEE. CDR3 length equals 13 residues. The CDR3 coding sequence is TGTGCCAGCAGTTTCGGGACAGACACTTCCTACACCTTC. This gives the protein CASSFGTDTSYTF. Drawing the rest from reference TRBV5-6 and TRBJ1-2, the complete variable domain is DAGVTQSPTHLIKTRGQQVTLRCSPKSGHDTVSWYQQALGQGPQFIFQYYEEEERQRGNFPDRFSGHQFPNYSSELNVNALLLGDSALYLCASSFGTDTSYTFGSGTRLTVV.

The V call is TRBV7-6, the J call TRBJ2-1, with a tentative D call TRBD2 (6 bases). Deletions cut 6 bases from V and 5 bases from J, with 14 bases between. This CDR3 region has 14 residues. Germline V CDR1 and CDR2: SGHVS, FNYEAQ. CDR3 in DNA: TGTGCCAGCAGAGGGGACTCGTACCACAATGAGCAGTTCTTC. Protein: CASRGDSYHNEQFF.

The CDR3 region is CASSYRGRRNGYTF. CDR3 DNA sequence: TGTGCCAGCAGCTACAGGGGGCGCAGGAATGGCTACACCTTC. The genes are TRBV7-8 and TRBJ1-2; TRBD1 agrees at 9 bases. The CDR3 extends over 14 amino acids. Trimming cost V 4 bases and J 6 bases; bases outside gene matches: 6. CDR1 and CDR2 (germline): SGHVS, FQNEAQ.